The clone carrying this T cell receptor beta chain was found once. This entry belongs to a study of cytomegalovirus exposure and HLA in healthy donors. Produced via immunoSEQ multiplex PCR; TCRdb's table is partial and in-frame only. This sample carries 100,000 to 150,000 clones, roughly 90% of them seen once, and the ten largest clones take about 1.9%. The CDR3 runs 15 residues. CDR1 MDHEN and CDR2 SYDVKM come from the germline V gene. The J segment lost 2 bases and the V segment lost 7 bases, leaving 4 bases of the junction unmatched. The TCR was taken from a woman between 18 and 29 years old in good health and CMV-seronegative. Sequencing was done on a sample of PBMCs. The rearrangement links TRBV28 to TRBJ2-7; 14 bases align to TRBD2. CDR3 nucleotides: TGTGCCAGCAACCGACTAGCGGGGGGGACCTACGAGCAGTACTTC. It yields the protein CASNRLAGGTYEQYF.